The following is a T cell receptor (beta chain) sequence with its context. Its antigen is not known. RNA in amounts of roughly 0.5 to 1 ug was reverse transcribed with random hexamers. Using its own MiXCR run on the immunoSEQ multiplex PCR reads, TCRdb lists one record per CDR3 protein. The profile shows more than 95,000 distinct CDR3 sequences, around 94% of them singletons. These data are taken from a study of CD8 T cells in Susac syndrome. In the study overall: Treatment at blood withdrawal was none, corticosteroids, or intravenous immunoglobulin alone in Susac syndrome patients. Study results and caveats: Only a relatively small number of individuals were included in the TCR sequencing and HLA analysis.

TCR beta sequences were obtained from blood CD8+ and CD4+ T cells. The CD8+ and CD4+ T cells were isolated magnetically using a negative isolation approach, whereas the TEMRA cells were enriched by FACS. The CDR3 runs 15 residues. The ends were cut back, 4 bases at V and 0 bases at J, with 11 bases in the middle. Germline lookup yields CDR1 SGHDT and CDR2 YYEEEE. Input material: CD8+ T cells from PBMCs. This rearrangement joins TRBV5-6 to TRBJ2-1; D call uncertain. This clonotype originated in a human donor with Susac syndrome. CDR3 amino acids: CASSGGRSSYNEQFF. CDR3 in DNA: TGTGCCAGCAGCGGCGGAAGGAGCTCCTACAATGAGCAGTTCTTC.